This note documents a single TCR beta chain sequence. Its antigen is still unknown. Treatment given: oral pan-JAK inhibitor, 5-10 mg twice daily. Alopecia areata patients gave lesional scalp punch biopsies and peripheral blood samples. From PBMCs, CD4+ and CD8+ T cells were sorted. This sample was taken from a study of CD8+ T cells in alopecia areata. For the study at large: The percentage of affected scalp area served as the score of severity for treated patients.

Study observations and caveats: Baseline CD8+ expansion's link to response remains uncertain, as there was one nonresponder.

Isolated RNA was reverse transcribed into cDNA used as the sequencing template. Data came from immunoSEQ multiplex PCR; TCRdb stores just in-frame clones and leaves some out. There are around 300,000 clones in the sample; about 62% occur only once, and 0.9% to 0.95% lies in the top ten. Germline assignment: CDR1 MGHRA and CDR2 YSYEKL. This CDR3 contains 14 residues. V dropped 4 bases and J dropped 4; count of bases not matched to a gene: 1. The clonotype originates from a human donor with alopecia areata. This specimen was CD4+ T cells sorted from blood, taken around week 54, from a patient treated with tofacitinib. This sequence joins TRBV4-1 and TRBJ1-5; 10 bases map to TRBD1. In DNA, the CDR3 is TGCGCCAGCAGCCGACAGGGGGCTAATCAGCCCCAGCATTTT. This encodes CASSRQGANQPQHF.